This entry lists 23 T cell receptor beta chains sequenced from one sample in a study of blood T cell repertoires in COVID-19. Clones were sequenced by immunoSEQ multiplex PCR, and TCRdb holds only the in-frame ones, with some missing. The sample holds over 150,000 clones; roughly 80% are singletons and the top ten take about 3.4%. The sequenced sample was PBMCs or T cells enriched from blood (not recorded which). These receptors were obtained from a woman in her sixties who had recovered from COVID-19.

The V gene is TRBV14, the J gene TRBJ2-1; TRBD2 agrees at 10 bases. J lost 8 bases, V lost 2 bases, and 12 bases had no gene match. CDR3 length: 17 residues. Germline values: CDR1 SGHDN, CDR2 FVKESK. The chain's CDR3 is CASSQWLAGVGFDEQFF. As DNA, the CDR3 is TGTGCCAGCAGCCAATGGCTAGCGGGGGTTGGTTTCGATGAGCAGTTCTTC.

The chain couples TRBV10-1 to TRBJ2-3; the match to TRBD1 covers 12 bases. This CDR3 comprises 15 residues. Germline CDR1 and CDR2: WNHNN and SYGVQD (reference sequence). With 4 bases clipped from V and 5 bases from J, the junction kept 4 bases outside the gene matches. Here the CDR3 DNA reads TGCGCCAGCAGTGGGGACAGGGGGCGCAAAGATACGCAGTATTTT. Its protein product is CASSGDRGRKDTQYF.

This chain joins TRBV4-1 and TRBJ1-5; D not resolved. V gave up 0 bases and J gave up 7 bases, with 10 bases separating them. CDR3 length: 14 residues. Per germline, CDR1 MGHRA and CDR2 YSYEKL. The CDR3 DNA sequence: TGCGCCAGCAGCCAAGATCTAGGAGGGCAGCCCCAGCATTTT. This translates into CASSQDLGGQPQHF.

J is TRBJ1-4 and V is TRBV5-1, with D unresolved. The CDR3 covers 14 residues. Trimming pared 5 bases from V and 0 bases from J, leaving 8 bases between. The germline V gene has CDR1 SGHRS and CDR2 YFSETQ. The CDR3 region has the DNA TGCGCCAGCAGGGGCCATGCAACTAATGAAAAACTGTTTTTT. Translation gives CASRGHATNEKLFF.

CDR3 region: CASSSHQGNYGYTF. CDR3 DNA: TGTGCCAGCAGCTCCCACCAGGGAAACTATGGCTACACCTTC. The chain combines TRBV9 with TRBJ1-2; tentative D call: TRBD1 (5 bases). Trimming took 4 bases from V and 2 from J, leaving 12 bases between them. The CDR3 runs 14 residues. The germline CDR1 and CDR2 sequences are SGDLS and YYNGEE. The complete variable domain, with remaining parts taken from reference TRBV9 and TRBJ1-2, reads DSGVTQTPKHLITATGQRVTLRCSPRSGDLSVYWYQQSLDQGLQFLIQYYNGEERAKGNILERFSAQQFPDLHSELNLSSLELGDSALYFCASSSHQGNYGYTFGSGTRLTVV.

The rearrangement uses TRBV7-3 and TRBJ2-1, with 8 bases matching TRBD1. Per germline, CDR1 SGHTA and CDR2 FQGTGA. Trimming took 5 bases from V and 13 from J; bases not matched to a gene: 13. The CDR3 runs to 14 residues. This CDR3 is CASSLTTGGSSQFF. The DNA for the CDR3 is TGTGCCAGCAGCCTTACCACAGGGGGATCATCTCAGTTCTTC.

This clone was recorded at least ten times. The gene calls are TRBV18 and TRBJ2-5; D is ambiguous. The CDR3 is 13 amino acids. CDR1 is KGHSH and CDR2 is LQKENI in the germline V gene. V lost 3 bases to trimming and J lost 1 base, with 6 bases between them. CDR3 nucleotides: TGTGCCAGCTCACCGTCGAGCCAAGAGACCCAGTACTTC. Translating it yields CASSPSSQETQYF. Variable domain in full (rest from reference TRBV18 and TRBJ2-5): NAGVMQNPRHLVRRRGQEARLRCSPMKGHSHVYWYRQLPEEGLKFMVYLQKENIIDESGMPKERFSAEFPKEGPSILRIQQVVRGDSAAYFCASSPSSQETQYFGPGTRLLVL.

The chain carries TRBV5-1 and TRBJ1-1; 8 bases agree with TRBD1. Germline V lookup: CDR1 SGHRS, CDR2 YFSETQ. CDR3 length: 15 amino acids. Trimming took 0 bases from V and 6 from J; bases not matched to a gene: 7. This chain's CDR3 is CASSLGTGTSPEAFF. The CDR3 DNA is TGCGCCAGCAGCTTGGGGACAGGGACTTCCCCTGAAGCTTTCTTT.

The chain combines TRBV7-8 with TRBJ2-4; D unresolved. CDR1 is SGHVS, CDR2 FQNEAQ, per germline. The V end was cut by 2 bases, the J end by 0 bases, with 14 bases between. The CDR3 contains 17 residues. The CDR3 bases are TGTGCCAGCAGCTTACCACGCCGACTTTCAGCCAAAAACATTCAGTACTTC. Protein: CASSLPRRLSAKNIQYF.

The chain employs TRBV2 and TRBJ1-1; 9 bases are shared with TRBD1. The J segment lost 5 bases and the V segment lost 6 bases, leaving 10 bases of the junction unmatched. This CDR3 is 15 amino acids long. Germline lookup yields CDR1 SNHLY and CDR2 FYNNEI. The CDR3 is CASRGSGTGLTEAFF. In nucleotides, the CDR3 is TGTGCCAGCAGGGGTTCTGGGACAGGGTTAACTGAAGCTTTCTTT.

The rearrangement joins TRBV2 to TRBJ1-1; 7 bases align to TRBD1. V lost 5 bases, J lost 6 bases, and 12 bases stayed unmatched. The CDR3 has 15 residues. CDR1 SNHLY and CDR2 FYNNEI come from the germline V gene. This chain's CDR3 is CASSPGRQGMAEAFF. The CDR3 nucleotides are TGTGCCAGCAGTCCAGGAAGACAGGGTATGGCTGAAGCTTTCTTT.

The rearrangement links TRBV2 to TRBJ1-4; 9 nucleotides line up with TRBD1. Germline values: CDR1 SNHLY, CDR2 FYNNEI. The CDR3 extends over 15 amino acids. J lost 7 bases, V lost 3 bases, and 6 bases had no gene match. The CDR3 reads CASSDETGGFEKLFF. In DNA form, the CDR3 reads TGTGCCAGCAGTGACGAAACAGGGGGCTTTGAAAAACTGTTTTTT. Full variable domain (outside the CDR3, taken from reference TRBV2 and TRBJ1-4): EPEVTQTPSHQVTQMGQEVILRCVPISNHLYFYWYRQILGQKVEFLVSFYNNEISEKSEIFDDQFSVERPDGSNFTLKIRSTKLEDSAMYFCASSDETGGFEKLFFGSGTQLSVL.

The chain combines TRBV6-5 with TRBJ1-5; 7 positions agree with TRBD1. CDR3 length equals 13 residues. Germline V lookup: CDR1 MNHEY, CDR2 SVGAGI. The V gene end was trimmed by 6 bases and the J gene end by 8 bases; junction bases not matched to a gene: 7. The CDR3 protein is CASSQGQWKPQHF. For the CDR3, the DNA is TGTGCCAGCAGCCAGGGACAGTGGAAGCCCCAGCATTTT.

This clone was detected a few times. J is TRBJ2-7 and V is TRBV14; TRBD1 agrees at 8 bases. This CDR3 has 14 residues. Germline trimming cut 1 base from V and 3 bases from J; bases unmatched to any gene: 2. Germline V gives CDR1 SGHDN, CDR2 FVKESK. The chain's CDR3 is CASSQAGGGYEQYF. The CDR3 coding sequence is TGTGCCAGCAGCCAAGCAGGGGGCGGCTACGAGCAGTACTTC.

The J gene is TRBJ2-7, the V gene TRBV29-1; D is possibly TRBD2 (6 bases). Germline CDR1 is SQVTM and CDR2 is ANQGSEA. The CDR3 extends over 12 amino acids. V was shortened by 3 bases and J by 5 bases, with 11 bases between the two germline ends. The chain's CDR3 is CSVDGGRDEQYF. CDR3 DNA: TGCAGCGTTGACGGGGGTCGCGACGAGCAGTACTTC.

This chain connects TRBV3-1 (or the pseudogene TRBV3-2) to TRBJ2-2; TRBD1 aligns across 8 bases. The trim removed 5 bases at V and 3 bases at J, leaving 5 bases unmatched. The CDR3 sequence is 15 residues long. Per the germline V gene, CDR1 is LGHDT and CDR2 is YNNKEL (reference sequence). As DNA, the CDR3 is TGTGCCAGCAGCTCCGGACAGGGTGACACCGGGGAGCTGTTTTTT. Translation: CASSSGQGDTGELFF.

The chain couples TRBV28 to TRBJ1-6; D is possibly TRBD1 (5 bases). V was clipped by 3 bases and J by 7 bases, with 10 bases between them. Germline V gives CDR1 MDHEN, CDR2 SYDVKM. The CDR3 extends over 14 amino acids. CDR3 sequence reads: CASSFHRWNSPLHF. The CDR3 DNA reads TGTGCCAGCAGTTTTCACAGGTGGAATTCACCCCTCCACTTT. Full variable domain (outside the CDR3, taken from reference TRBV28 and TRBJ1-6): DVKVTQSSRYLVKRTGEKVFLECVQDMDHENMFWYRQDPGLGLRLIYFSYDVKMKEKGDIPEGYSVSREKKERFSLILESASTNQTSMYLCASSFHRWNSPLHFGNGTRLTVT.

The chain combines TRBV5-1 with TRBJ1-1, with 7 bases identical to TRBD1. From germline, CDR1 is SGHRS and CDR2 YFSETQ. Trimming removed 6 bases from V and 4 bases from J; junction bases left unmatched: 9. The CDR3 covers 14 residues. The CDR3 region has the DNA TGCGCCAGCACCCCTGACAGGGTGAGCACTGAAGCTTTCTTT. Translating gives CASTPDRVSTEAFF.

This chain uses TRBV19 with TRBJ2-1; TRBD2 might be the D (6 bases). The CDR3 is 16 amino acids. V lost 6 bases and J lost 8, with 23 bases in between. Germline V CDR1 and CDR2: LNHDA, SQIVND (reference sequence). The chain's CDR3 is CASRRRASQLRDEQFF. In DNA, the CDR3 is TGTGCCAGTAGAAGGAGGGCCTCTCAGCTTCGCGATGAGCAGTTCTTC. Drawing the rest from reference TRBV19 and TRBJ2-1, the complete variable domain is DGGITQSPKYLFRKEGQNVTLSCEQNLNHDAMYWYRQDPGQGLRLIYYSQIVNDFQKGDIAEGYSVSREKKESFPLTVTSAQKNPTAFYLCASRRRASQLRDEQFFGPGTRLTVL.

This chain joins TRBV3-1 (or the pseudogene TRBV3-2) and TRBJ1-5; 8 bases are a match to TRBD1. This CDR3 has 16 amino acids. The trim removed 4 bases at V and 6 bases at J, leaving 11 bases unmatched. CDR1 is LGHDT and CDR2 is YNNKEL in the germline V gene (reference sequence). In nucleotides, the CDR3 is TGTGCCAGCAGCCGAGGTGCAGGGGGCGGGGGTCAGCCCCAGCATTTT. Translated, it gives CASSRGAGGGGQPQHF.

The chain links TRBV6-4 to TRBJ2-5; the match to TRBD1 covers 7 bases. CDR1 and CDR2 from the germline V gene are MRHNA and SNTAGT. The CDR3 contains 15 residues. V lost 10 bases to trimming and J lost 2 bases; unmatched junction nucleotides: 13. The CDR3 DNA sequence: TGTGCCATCATGCTCCGGGACAGAGATCAAGAGACCCAGTACTTC. Translation: CAIMLRDRDQETQYF.

The rearrangement uses TRBV6-4 and TRBJ1-1; 7 positions match TRBD1. Germline-derived CDR1 and CDR2 are MRHNA and SNTAGT. There are 13 residues in the CDR3. Unmatched junction bases numbered 4, after V lost 6 bases and J lost 3 bases. DNA of the CDR3: TGTGCCAGCAGGAGACAGGGAGACACTGAAGCTTTCTTT. Protein: CASRRQGDTEAFF.

This chain links TRBV6-5 with TRBJ2-1, with 10 bases that match TRBD2. The CDR3 has 15 amino acids. Germline V CDR1 and CDR2: MNHEY, SVGAGI. V dropped 2 bases and J dropped 6; count of bases not matched to a gene: 4. CDR3 in amino acids: CASSYGASGGNEQFF. The CDR3 DNA reads as TGTGCCAGCAGTTACGGGGCTAGCGGGGGCAATGAGCAGTTCTTC.